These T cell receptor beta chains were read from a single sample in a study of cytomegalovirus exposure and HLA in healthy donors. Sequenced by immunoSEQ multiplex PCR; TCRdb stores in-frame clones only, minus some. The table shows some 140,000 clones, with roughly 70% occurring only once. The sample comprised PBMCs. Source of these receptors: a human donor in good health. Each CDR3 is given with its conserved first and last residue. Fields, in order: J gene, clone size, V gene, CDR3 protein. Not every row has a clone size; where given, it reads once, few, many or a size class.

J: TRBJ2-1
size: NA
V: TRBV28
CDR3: CASRGQSHEQFF

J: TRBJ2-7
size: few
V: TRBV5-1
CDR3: CASSYTGTGGVYEQYF

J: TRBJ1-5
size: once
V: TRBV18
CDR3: CASSSDRAQPQHF

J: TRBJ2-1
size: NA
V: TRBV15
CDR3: CATSRERGNEQFF

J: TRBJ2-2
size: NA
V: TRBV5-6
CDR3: CASSLGLAENTGELFF

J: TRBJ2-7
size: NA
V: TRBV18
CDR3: CASSPQLGQGAYEQYF

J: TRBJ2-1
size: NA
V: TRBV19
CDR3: CASSIRGRGEQFF

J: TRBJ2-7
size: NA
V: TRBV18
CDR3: CASSREDRPFF

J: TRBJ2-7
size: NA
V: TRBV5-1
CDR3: CASSFGLAGGDYEQYF

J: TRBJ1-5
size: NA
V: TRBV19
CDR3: CASRQQGLYQPQHF

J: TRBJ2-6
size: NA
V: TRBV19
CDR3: CATTVSGTGANVLTF

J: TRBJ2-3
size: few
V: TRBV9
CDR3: CASSARLAGPTDTQYF

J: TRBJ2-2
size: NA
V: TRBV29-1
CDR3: CSVEGGIGTGELFF

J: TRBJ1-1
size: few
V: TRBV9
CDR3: CASSVMHRPGMNTEAFF

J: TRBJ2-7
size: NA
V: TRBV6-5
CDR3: CAPSRAYEQYF

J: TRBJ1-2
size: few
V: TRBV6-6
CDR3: CASSYSGTLGDYTF

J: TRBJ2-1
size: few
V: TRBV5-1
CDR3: CASSLEIAGVEQFF

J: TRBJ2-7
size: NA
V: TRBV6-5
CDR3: CASRPGTGFSYEQYF

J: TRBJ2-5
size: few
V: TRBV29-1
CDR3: CSVESTSEFQETQYF

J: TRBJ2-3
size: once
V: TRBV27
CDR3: CATSPGQGTDTQYF

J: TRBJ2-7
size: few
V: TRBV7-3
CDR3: CASSFRISEQYF

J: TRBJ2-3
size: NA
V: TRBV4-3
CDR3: CASSQDRRLGGTQYF

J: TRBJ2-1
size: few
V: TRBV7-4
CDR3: CASSFQTGTYNEQFF

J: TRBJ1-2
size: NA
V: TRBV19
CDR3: CASNLRPWEQSGGYTF

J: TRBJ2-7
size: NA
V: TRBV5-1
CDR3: CASSTPSGGYEQYF

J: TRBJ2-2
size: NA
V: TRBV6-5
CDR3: CASRGQGSTGELFF

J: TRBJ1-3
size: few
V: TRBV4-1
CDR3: CASSHWPRSTGNTIYF

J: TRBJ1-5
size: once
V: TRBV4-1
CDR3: CASSQEVFRHWDQPQHF

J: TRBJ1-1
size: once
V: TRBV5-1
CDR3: CASSLALKGTGNTEAFF

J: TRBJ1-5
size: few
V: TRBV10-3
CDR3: CATQGQGNQPQHF

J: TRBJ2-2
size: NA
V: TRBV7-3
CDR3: CASSLDRAGGELFF

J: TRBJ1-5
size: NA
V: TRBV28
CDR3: CASSPYRGGNQPQHF

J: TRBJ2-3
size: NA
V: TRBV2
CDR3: CASRKTSGATDTQYF

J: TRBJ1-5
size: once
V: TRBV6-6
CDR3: CASIQRAGVGEPQHF

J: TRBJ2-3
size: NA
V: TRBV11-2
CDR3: CASSASGVSTDTQYF

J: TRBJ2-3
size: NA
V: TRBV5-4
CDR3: CASSFTAGSSTDTQYF

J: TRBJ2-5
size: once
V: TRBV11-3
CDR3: CASGKLAGRREIQYF

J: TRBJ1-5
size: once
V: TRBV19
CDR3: CASSIDTRRYQPQHF

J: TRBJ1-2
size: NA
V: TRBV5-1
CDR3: CASSPDRGGYTF

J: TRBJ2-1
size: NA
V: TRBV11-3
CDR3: CASSPGSYNEQFF

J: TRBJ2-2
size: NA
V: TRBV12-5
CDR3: CASGPGGGELFF

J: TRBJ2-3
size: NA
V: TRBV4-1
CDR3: CASSQAGVPGADTQYF

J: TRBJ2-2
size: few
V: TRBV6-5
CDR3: CASRVTGTGELFF

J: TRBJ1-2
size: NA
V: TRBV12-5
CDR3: CASGFSNTGGSDYGYTF

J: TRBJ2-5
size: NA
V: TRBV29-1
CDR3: CSVEDRETQYF

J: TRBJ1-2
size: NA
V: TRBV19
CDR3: CASTRGGSGLGYTF

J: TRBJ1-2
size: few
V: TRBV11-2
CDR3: CASSISYGYTF

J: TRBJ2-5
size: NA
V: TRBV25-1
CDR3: CASSVLARQETQYF

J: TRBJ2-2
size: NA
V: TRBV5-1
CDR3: CASSLDRGQDTGELFF

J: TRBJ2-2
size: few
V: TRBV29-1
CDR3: CSGAHTGELFF

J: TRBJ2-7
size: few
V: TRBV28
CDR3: CASSFGQGPTGEQYF

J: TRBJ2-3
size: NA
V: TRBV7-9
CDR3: CASSLEDTQYF

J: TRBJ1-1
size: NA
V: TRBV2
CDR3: CASSEGTGDQAFF

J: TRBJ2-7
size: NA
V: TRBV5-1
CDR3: CASSVTNGLAEQYF